This T cell receptor (beta chain) was identified during a study of cytomegalovirus exposure and HLA in healthy donors. In the study overall: Within the Caucasian-associated ancestry cluster were roughly 79% of the 398 genotyped donors. Study results and limitations: Highly shared sequence variants in one cluster were likely a sequencing artifact. A few CMV-associated chains were confirmed in vitro to be specific for CMV antigens. Later work showed greater clonal expansion in HLA-associated TCR beta chains than in equally common others.

Vbeta (60) and Jbeta (13) primers were used in the PCR. Data came from immunoSEQ multiplex PCR; TCRdb stores just in-frame clones and leaves some out. The data show about 200,000 clones, with over 65% seen just once and about 2.8% held by the top ten. Comment on this clone: The antigen is not known.

Material for sequencing was PBMCs. This TCR derives from a woman in her thirties in good health and CMV-seronegative.

CDR3 sequence reads: CASRQQGATETQYF. In nucleotides, the CDR3 is TGCGCCAGCAGACAACAGGGGGCGACAGAGACCCAGTACTTC. The rearrangement uses TRBV5-1 and TRBJ2-5; TRBD1 matches 9 bases. The CDR3 covers 14 residues. The V and J ends lost 5 bases and 4 bases, in that order; junction bases with no gene match: 6. Germline loops: CDR1 SGHRS, CDR2 YFSETQ.